The TCR beta chain under discussion was sequenced for a study of cytomegalovirus exposure and HLA in healthy donors. Study-level information: Most donors, less than 85% of more than 300 genotyped, fell in the Caucasian-associated ancestry cluster. Study-level findings and limits: TCR beta chain V- and J-gene trimming was linked, in a later analysis, to a missense variant in DCLRE1C.

PCR involved 60 Vbeta and 13 Jbeta primers. Sequencing was performed with immunoSEQ multiplex PCR; in TCRdb, only in-frame clones are kept and a portion is missing. The repertoire has some 78,000 clones, roughly 70% of them found once; the top ten carry about 9.1%. A word on this clone: Its target is unknown.

The V gene's germline CDR1 is MGHRA and CDR2 YSYEKL. The junction had 6 bases not matched to a gene; V was cut back by 0 bases and J by 7 bases. The CDR3 extends over 15 amino acids. Donors showed nominal health when sampled, although they likely had unrecorded immune exposures. The TCR comes from a man between 35 and 55 years old in good health and CMV-seropositive. The sequenced material came from PBMCs. The chain couples TRBV4-1 to TRBJ1-2, with 9 bases that match TRBD1. CDR3 loop: CASSQDGTGYAGYTF. Here the CDR3 DNA reads TGCGCCAGCAGCCAAGACGGGACAGGGTATGCTGGCTACACCTTC.